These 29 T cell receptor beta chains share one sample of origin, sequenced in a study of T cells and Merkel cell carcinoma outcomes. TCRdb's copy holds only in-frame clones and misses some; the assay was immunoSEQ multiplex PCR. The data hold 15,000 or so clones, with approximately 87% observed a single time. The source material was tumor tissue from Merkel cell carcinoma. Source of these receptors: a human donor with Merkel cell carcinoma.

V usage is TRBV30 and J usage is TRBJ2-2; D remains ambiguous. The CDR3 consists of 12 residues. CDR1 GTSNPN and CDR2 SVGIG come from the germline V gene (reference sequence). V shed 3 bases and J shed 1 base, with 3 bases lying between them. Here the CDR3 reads CAWRENTGELFF. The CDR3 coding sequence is TGTGCCTGGAGGGAGAACACCGGGGAGCTGTTTTTT.

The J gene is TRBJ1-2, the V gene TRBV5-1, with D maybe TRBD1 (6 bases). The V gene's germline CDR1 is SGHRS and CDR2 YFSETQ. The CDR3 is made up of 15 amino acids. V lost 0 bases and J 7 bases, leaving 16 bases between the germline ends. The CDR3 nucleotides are TGCGCCAGCAGCTTGGATGGTGACAGGTCCGTTGGCTACACCTTC. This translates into CASSLDGDRSVGYTF.

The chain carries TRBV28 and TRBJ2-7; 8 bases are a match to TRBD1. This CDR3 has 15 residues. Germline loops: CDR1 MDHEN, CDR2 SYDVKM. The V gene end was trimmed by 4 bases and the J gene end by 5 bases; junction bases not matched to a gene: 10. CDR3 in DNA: TGTGCCAGCAGTTCGCCCGGACAGGGTGTTGACGAGCAGTACTTC. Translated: CASSSPGQGVDEQYF.

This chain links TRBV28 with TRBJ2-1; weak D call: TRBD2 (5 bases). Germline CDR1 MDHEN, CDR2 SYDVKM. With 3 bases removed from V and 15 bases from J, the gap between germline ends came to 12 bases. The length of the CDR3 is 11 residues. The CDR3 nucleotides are TGTGCCAGCAGTTTGATGGAGGCGATGTTCTTC. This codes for CASSLMEAMFF. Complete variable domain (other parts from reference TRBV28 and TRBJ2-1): DVKVTQSSRYLVKRTGEKVFLECVQDMDHENMFWYRQDPGLGLRLIYFSYDVKMKEKGDIPEGYSVSREKKERFSLILESASTNQTSMYLCASSLMEAMFFGPGTRLTVL.

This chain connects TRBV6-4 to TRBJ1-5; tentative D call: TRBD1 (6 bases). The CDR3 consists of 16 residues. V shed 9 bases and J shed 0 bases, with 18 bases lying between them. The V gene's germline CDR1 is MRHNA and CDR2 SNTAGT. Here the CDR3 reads CARGALTYYSNQPQHF. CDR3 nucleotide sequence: TGTGCCAGGGGGGCCCTCACTTACTATAGCAATCAGCCCCAGCATTTT.

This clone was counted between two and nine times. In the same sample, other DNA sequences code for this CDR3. The DNA of the CDR3 is TGTGCCTGGAGCGCCAGGCGGACAGCCGTTCTGGATCAGCCCCAGCATTTT. Its translation is CAWSARRTAVLDQPQHF. The chain is built from TRBV30 and TRBJ1-5, with D possibly TRBD1 on 6 matching bases. Trimming removed 3 bases from V and 5 bases from J, with 23 bases in between. The length of the CDR3 is 17 residues. Germline assignment: CDR1 GTSNPN and CDR2 SVGIG (reference sequence).

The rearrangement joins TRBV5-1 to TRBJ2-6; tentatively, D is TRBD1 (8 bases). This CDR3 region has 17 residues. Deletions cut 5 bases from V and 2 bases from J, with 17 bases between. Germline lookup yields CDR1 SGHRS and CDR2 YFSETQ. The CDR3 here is CASSLTGGGAGANVLTF. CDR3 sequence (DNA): TGCGCCAGCAGTTTAACAGGGGGGGGTGCTGGGGCCAACGTCCTGACTTTC.

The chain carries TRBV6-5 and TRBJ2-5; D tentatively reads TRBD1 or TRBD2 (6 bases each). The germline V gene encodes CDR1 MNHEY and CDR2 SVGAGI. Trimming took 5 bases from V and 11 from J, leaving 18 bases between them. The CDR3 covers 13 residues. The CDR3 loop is CASSAIRGGGQYF. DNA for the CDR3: TGTGCCAGCAGTGCCATCAGGGGCGGAGGGCAGTACTTC.

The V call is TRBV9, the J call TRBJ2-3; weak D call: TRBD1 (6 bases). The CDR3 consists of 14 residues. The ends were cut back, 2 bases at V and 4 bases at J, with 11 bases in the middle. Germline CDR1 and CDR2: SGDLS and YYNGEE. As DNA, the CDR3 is TGTGCCAGCAGCGTCACAGGGCGGCCAGATACGCAGTATTTT. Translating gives CASSVTGRPDTQYF.

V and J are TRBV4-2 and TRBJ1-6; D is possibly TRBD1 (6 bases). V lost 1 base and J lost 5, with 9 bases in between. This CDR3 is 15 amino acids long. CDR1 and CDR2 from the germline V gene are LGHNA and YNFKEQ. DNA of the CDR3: TGTGCCAGCAGCCAAGGGACAGACAATAATTCACCCCTCCACTTT. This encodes CASSQGTDNNSPLHF.

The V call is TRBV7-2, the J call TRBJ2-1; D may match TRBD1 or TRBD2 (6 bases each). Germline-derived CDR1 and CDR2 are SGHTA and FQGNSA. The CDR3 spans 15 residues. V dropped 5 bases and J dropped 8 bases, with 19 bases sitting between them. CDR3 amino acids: CASSQGRGTRDEQFF. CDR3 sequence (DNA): TGTGCCAGCAGCCAGGGGCGGGGAACCCGGGATGAGCAGTTCTTC.

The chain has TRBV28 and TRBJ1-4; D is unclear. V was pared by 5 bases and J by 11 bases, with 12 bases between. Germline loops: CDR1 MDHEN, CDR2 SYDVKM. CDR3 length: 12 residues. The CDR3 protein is CASSPPRGKLFF. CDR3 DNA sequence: TGTGCCAGCAGTCCACCCCGAGGGAAACTGTTTTTT. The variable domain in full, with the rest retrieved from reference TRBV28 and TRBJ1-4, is DVKVTQSSRYLVKRTGEKVFLECVQDMDHENMFWYRQDPGLGLRLIYFSYDVKMKEKGDIPEGYSVSREKKERFSLILESASTNQTSMYLCASSPPRGKLFFGSGTQLSVL.

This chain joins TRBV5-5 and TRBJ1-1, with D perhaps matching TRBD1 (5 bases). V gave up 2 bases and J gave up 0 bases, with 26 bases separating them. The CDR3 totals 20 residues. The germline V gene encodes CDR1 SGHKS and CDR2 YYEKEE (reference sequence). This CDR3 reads CASSFKGQTAKKTMNTEAFF. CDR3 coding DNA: TGTGCCAGCAGCTTTAAAGGGCAGACAGCAAAGAAGACGATGAACACTGAAGCTTTCTTT.

As DNA, the CDR3 is TGTGCCAGCAGCCCGAATCCCTTCCCCAATGAGCAGTTCTTC. It is translated as CASSPNPFPNEQFF. V is TRBV5-4 and J is TRBJ2-1; D gene unclear. Deletions cut 4 bases from V and 6 bases from J, with 14 bases between. The CDR3 sequence is 14 residues long. Germline V gene data show CDR1 as SGHNT and CDR2 as YYREEE (reference sequence).

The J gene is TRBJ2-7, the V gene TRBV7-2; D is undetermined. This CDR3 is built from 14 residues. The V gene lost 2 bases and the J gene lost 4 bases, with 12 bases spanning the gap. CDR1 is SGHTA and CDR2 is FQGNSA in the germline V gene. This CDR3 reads CASSLSASLYEQYF. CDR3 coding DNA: TGTGCCAGCAGCTTATCCGCTTCGCTTTACGAGCAGTACTTC.

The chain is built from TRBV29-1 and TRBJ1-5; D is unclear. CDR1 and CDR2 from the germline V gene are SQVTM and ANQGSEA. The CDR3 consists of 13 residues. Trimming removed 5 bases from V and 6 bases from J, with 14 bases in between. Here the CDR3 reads CSVLASAGQPQHF. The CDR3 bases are TGCAGCGTTCTGGCCTCAGCGGGTCAGCCCCAGCATTTT.

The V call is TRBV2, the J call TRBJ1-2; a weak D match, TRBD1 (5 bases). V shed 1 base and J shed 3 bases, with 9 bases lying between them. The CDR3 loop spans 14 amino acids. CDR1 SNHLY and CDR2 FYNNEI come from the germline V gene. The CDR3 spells CASSEGGADYGYTF. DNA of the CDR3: TGTGCCAGCAGTGAAGGGGGCGCGGACTATGGCTACACCTTC.

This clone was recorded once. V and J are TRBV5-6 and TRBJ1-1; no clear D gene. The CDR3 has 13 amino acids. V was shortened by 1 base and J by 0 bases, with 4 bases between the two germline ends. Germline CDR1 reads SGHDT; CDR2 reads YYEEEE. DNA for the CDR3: TGTGCCAGCAGCTTGTCGTTGAACACTGAAGCTTTCTTT. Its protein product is CASSLSLNTEAFF.

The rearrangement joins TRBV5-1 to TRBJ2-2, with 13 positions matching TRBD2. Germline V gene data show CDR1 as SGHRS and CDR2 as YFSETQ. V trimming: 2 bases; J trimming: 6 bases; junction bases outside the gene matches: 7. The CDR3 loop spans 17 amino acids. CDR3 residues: CASSFRGLAGEAGELFF. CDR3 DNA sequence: TGCGCCAGCAGCTTCCGAGGACTAGCGGGAGAGGCCGGGGAGCTGTTTTTT. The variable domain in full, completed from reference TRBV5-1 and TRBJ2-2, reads KAGVTQTPRYLIKTRGQQVTLSCSPISGHRSVSWYQQTPGQGLQFLFEYFSETQRNKGNFPGRFSGRQFSNSRSEMNVSTLELGDSALYLCASSFRGLAGEAGELFFGEGSRLTVL.

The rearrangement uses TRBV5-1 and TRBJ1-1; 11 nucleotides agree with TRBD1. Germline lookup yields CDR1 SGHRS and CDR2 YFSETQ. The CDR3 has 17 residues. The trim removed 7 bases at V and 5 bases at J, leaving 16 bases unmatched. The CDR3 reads CASRPLGTGGRGTEAFF. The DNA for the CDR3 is TGCGCCAGCCGGCCCCTCGGGACAGGGGGTAGAGGAACTGAAGCTTTCTTT.

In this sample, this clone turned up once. The CDR3 protein is CASSLDPGVVGELFF. The CDR3 region has the DNA TGCGCCAGCAGCTTGGACCCGGGAGTCGTCGGGGAGCTGTTTTTT. V usage is TRBV5-1 and J usage is TRBJ2-2, with D tentatively TRBD2 (6 bases). This CDR3 has 15 amino acids. The V end lost 0 bases, the J end lost 7 bases, and 13 bases lay between the germline ends. Germline V CDR1 and CDR2: SGHRS, YFSETQ.

The CDR3 sequence is CASSQSGLANEQFF. The CDR3 DNA follows: TGTGCCAGCAGCCAATCGGGACTAGCTAATGAGCAGTTCTTC. The chain uses TRBV16 and TRBJ2-1; 9 nucleotides agree with TRBD2. Looked up from germline, CDR1 is KGHSY and CDR2 is FQNENV. The CDR3 sequence is 14 residues long. V shed 0 bases and J 7 bases; nucleotides not matched to a gene: 1.

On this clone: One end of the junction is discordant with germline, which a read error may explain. DNA for the CDR3: TGCGCCAGCAGCCAAGTCCACAAGACGTGGGGGCTTTTCGTCTTC. Translated, it gives CASSQVHKTWGLFVF. The chain combines TRBV4-1 with TRBJ2-7; D might be TRBD1 (6 bases). Looked up from germline, CDR1 is MGHRA and CDR2 is YSYEKL. This CDR3 is built from 15 residues.

The CDR3 DNA is TGTGCCAGCAGCTTACTTGGAATGGGCAATCAGCCCCAGCATTTT. Its protein is CASSLLGMGNQPQHF. This sequence joins TRBV7-6 and TRBJ1-5, with D unresolved. From germline, CDR1 is SGHVS and CDR2 FNYEAQ. The CDR3 length is 15 residues. V was pared by 2 bases and J by 2 bases, with 10 bases between. Looking up the rest from reference TRBV7-6 and TRBJ1-5 gives the full variable domain: GAGVSQSPRYKVTKRGQDVALRCDPISGHVSLYWYRQALGQGPEFLTYFNYEAQQDKSGLPNDRFSAERPEGSISTLTIQRTEQRDSAMYRCASSLLGMGNQPQHFGDGTRLSIL.

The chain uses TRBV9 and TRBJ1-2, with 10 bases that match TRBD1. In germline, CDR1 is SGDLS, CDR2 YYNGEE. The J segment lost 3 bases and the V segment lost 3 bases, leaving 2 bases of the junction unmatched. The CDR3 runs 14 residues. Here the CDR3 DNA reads TGTGCCAGCAGCGCTGGACAGGGGGACTATGGCTACACCTTC. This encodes CASSAGQGDYGYTF. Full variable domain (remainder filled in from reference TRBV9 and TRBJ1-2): DSGVTQTPKHLITATGQRVTLRCSPRSGDLSVYWYQQSLDQGLQFLIQYYNGEERAKGNILERFSAQQFPDLHSELNLSSLELGDSALYFCASSAGQGDYGYTFGSGTRLTVV.

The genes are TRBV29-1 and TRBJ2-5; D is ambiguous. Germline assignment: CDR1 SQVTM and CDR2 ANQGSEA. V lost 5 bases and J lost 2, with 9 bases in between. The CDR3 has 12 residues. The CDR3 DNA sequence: TGCAGCGTTCGATTCAGACAAGAGACCCAGTACTTC. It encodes CSVRFRQETQYF.

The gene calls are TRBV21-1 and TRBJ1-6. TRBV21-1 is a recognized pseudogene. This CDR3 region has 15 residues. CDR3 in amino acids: CASSNHGQEHSPLHF. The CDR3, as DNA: TGTGCCAGCAGCAATCACGGGCAGGAACATTCACCCCTCCACTTT.

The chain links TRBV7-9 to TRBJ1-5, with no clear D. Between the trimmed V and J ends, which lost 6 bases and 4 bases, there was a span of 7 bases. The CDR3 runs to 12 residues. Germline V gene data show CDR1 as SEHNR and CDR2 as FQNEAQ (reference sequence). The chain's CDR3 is CASSNDNQPQHF. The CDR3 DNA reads TGTGCCAGCAGTAACGATAATCAGCCCCAGCATTTT.

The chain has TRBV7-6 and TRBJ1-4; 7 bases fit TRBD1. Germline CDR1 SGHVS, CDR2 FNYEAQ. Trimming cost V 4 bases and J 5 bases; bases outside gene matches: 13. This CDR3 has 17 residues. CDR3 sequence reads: CASSSMTPGQQNEKLFF. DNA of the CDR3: TGTGCCAGCAGCTCAATGACGCCGGGACAGCAAAATGAAAAACTGTTTTTT.